Sequencing of this TCR beta chain was carried out in a study of breast tumors, draining lymph nodes, adjacent tissues. Study-level points and caveats: Luminal-like breast cancer showed significantly higher tumor–nontumor repertoire similarity than basal-like. That most tumor T cells come from lymph nodes remained unproven.

TCRdb re-called the multiplex PCR reads through MiXCR, storing one row per CDR3 protein. The sample has approximately 130,000 distinct CDR3 sequences, around 20% seen once. Samples came from axillary lymph nodes draining the breast cancer. Turning to this clonotype: What it binds is unknown. It may be a read error: a sequence one base away is much more abundant.

The TCR was taken from a female donor with breast cancer. Some clones in this sample may be carry-over from other donors' samples. The sample consisted of axillary lymph node tissue.

Written as DNA, the CDR3 is TGTGCCAGCAGTGAAAGAGGCAGGGGGCCGGCCCAGTACTTC. Protein: CASSERGRGPAQYF. J is TRBJ2-5 and V is TRBV6-1; 8 bases agree with TRBD1. The ends lost 2 bases at V and 9 bases at J; junction bases unmatched: 8. The CDR3 extends over 14 amino acids. Germline assignment: CDR1 MNHNS and CDR2 SASEGT.